This entry describes one TCR beta chain. These data are taken from a study of blood T cell repertoires in COVID-19. Clones were sequenced by immunoSEQ multiplex PCR, and TCRdb holds only the in-frame ones, with some missing. Seen here are approximately 170,000 clones, approximately 87% observed once, and the top ten hold roughly 4%. The sequence was collected from a woman in her 70s with acute or convalescent COVID-19. The source material was peripheral blood.

CDR3 loop: CASSLVRSGGEQYF. CDR3 DNA sequence: TGTGCCAGCAGCTTAGTCCGTTCGGGGGGCGAGCAGTACTTC. The rearrangement joins TRBV7-2 to TRBJ2-7, with 7 positions matching TRBD2. CDR3 length: 14 residues. Per germline, CDR1 SGHTA and CDR2 FQGNSA. The V and J ends lost 1 base and 6 bases, in that order; junction bases with no gene match: 6.